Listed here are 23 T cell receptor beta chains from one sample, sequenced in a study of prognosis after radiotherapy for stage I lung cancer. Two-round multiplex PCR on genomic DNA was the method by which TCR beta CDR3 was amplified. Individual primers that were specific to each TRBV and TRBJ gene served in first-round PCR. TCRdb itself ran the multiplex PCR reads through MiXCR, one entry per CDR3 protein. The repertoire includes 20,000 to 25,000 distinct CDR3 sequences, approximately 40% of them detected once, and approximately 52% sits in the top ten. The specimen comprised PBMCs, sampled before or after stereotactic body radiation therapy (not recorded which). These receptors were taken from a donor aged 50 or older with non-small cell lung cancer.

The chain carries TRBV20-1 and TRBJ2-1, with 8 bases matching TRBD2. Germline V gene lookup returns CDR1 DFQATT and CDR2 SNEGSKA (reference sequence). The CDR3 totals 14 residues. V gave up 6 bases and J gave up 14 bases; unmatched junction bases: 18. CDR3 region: CSAGGGRDYNEKFF. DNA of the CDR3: TGCAGTGCCGGGGGGGGGCGGGACTACAACGAGAAGTTCTTC.

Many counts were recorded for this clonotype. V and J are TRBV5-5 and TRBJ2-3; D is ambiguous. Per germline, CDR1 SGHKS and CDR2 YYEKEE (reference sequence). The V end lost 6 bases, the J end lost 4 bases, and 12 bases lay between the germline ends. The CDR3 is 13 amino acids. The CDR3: CASTKHGADTQYF. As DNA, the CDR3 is TGTGCCAGCACCAAACACGGAGCAGATACGCAGTATTTT.

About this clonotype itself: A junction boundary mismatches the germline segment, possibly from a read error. In DNA form, the CDR3 reads TGTGCCGGCAGCAAATCTAGCGGACTCTCCTACGAGCAGTACTTC. Encoded protein: CAGSKSSGLSYEQYF. This chain joins TRBV6-2 or TRBV6-3 and TRBJ2-7, with 7 bases fitting TRBD2. Germline-derived CDR1 and CDR2 are MNHEY and SVGEGT. This CDR3 region has 15 residues.

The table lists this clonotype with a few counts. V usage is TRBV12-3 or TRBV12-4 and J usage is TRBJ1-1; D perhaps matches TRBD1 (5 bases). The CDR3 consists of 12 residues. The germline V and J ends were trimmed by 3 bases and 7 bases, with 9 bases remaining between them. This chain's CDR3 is CASSFRGYEAFF. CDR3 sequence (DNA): TGTGCCAGCAGTTTTAGGGGATATGAAGCTTTCTTT.

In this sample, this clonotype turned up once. CDR3 DNA sequence: TGTGCCAGCAGTTCGACTAGCGGGAGCTACGAGCAGTACTTC. Protein product: CASSSTSGSYEQYF. V gene TRBV12-3 or TRBV12-4 combines with J gene TRBJ2-7, with TRBD2 identical over 12 bases. The ends lost 4 bases at V and 3 bases at J; junction bases unmatched: 1. The CDR3 runs 14 residues.

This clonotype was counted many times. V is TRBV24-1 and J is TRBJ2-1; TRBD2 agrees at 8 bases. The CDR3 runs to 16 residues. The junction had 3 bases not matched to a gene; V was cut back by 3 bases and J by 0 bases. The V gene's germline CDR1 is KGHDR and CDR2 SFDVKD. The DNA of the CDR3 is TGTGCCACCAGTGATAATCTAGCGGGCTCCTACAATGAGCAGTTCTTC. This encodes CATSDNLAGSYNEQFF.

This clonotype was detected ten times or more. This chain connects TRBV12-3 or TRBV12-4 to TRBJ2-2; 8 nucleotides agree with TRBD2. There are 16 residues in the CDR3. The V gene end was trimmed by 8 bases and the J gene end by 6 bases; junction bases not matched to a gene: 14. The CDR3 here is CASFGPAGAGAGELFF. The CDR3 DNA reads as TGTGCCAGCTTTGGGCCAGCGGGAGCAGGGGCCGGGGAGCTGTTTTTT.

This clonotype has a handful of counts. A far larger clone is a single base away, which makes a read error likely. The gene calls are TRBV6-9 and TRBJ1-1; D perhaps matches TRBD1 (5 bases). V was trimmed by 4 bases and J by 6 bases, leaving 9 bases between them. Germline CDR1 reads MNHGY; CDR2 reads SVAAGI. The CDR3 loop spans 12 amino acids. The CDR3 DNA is TGTGCCAGCAGTTCAAACAGGTCTGAAGCTTTCTTT. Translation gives CASSSNRSEAFF.

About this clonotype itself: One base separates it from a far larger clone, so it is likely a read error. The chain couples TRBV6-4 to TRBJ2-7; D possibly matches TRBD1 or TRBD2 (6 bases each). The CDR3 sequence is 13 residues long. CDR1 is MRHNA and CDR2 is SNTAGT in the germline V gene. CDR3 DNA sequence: TGTGCCAGCCGGGACGGGGGCTACTACGAGCATTACTTC. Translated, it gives CASRDGGYYEHYF.

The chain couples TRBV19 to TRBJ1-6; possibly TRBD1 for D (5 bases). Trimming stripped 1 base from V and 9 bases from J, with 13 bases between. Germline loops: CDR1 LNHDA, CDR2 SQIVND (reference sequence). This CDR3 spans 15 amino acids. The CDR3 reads CASSIVWGEGSPLHF. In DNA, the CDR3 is TGTGCCAGTAGTATAGTATGGGGGGAAGGTTCACCCCTCCACTTT.

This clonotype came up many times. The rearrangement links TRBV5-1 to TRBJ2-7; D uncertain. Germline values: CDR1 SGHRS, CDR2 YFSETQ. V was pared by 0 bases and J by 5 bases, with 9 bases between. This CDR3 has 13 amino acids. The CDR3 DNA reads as TGCGCCAGCAGCTTGGGGACCTCAAACGAGCAGTACTTC. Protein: CASSLGTSNEQYF.

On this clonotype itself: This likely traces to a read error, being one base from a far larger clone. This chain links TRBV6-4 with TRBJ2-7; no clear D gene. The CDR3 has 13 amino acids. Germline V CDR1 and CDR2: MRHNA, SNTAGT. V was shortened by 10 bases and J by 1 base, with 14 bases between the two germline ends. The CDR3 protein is CAITRGPSYEQYF. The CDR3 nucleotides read TGTGCCATCACCCGCGGACCGTCCTACGAGCAGTACTTC.

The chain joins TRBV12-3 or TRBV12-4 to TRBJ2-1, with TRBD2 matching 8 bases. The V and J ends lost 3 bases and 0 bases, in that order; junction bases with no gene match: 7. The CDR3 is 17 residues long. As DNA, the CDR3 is TGTGCCAGCAGTTTGGGTAGCGGGATATACTCCTACAATGAGCAGTTCTTC. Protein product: CASSLGSGIYSYNEQFF.

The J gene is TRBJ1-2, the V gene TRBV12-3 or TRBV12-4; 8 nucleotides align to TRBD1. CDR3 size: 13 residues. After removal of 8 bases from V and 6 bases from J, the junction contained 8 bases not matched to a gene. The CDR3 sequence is CASVQTGDNGYTF. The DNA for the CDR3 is TGTGCCAGCGTGCAGACAGGGGACAATGGCTACACCTTC.

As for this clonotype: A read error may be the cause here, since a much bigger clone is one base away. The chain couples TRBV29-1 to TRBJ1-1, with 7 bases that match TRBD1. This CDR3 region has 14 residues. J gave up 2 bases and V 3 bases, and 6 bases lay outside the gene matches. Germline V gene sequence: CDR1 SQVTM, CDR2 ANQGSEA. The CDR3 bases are TGCAGCGTTGAGGCAGGGGGTCGCAACACTGAAGCTTTCTTT. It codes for CSVEAGGRNTEAFF. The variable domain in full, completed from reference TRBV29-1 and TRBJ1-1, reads SAVISQKPSRDICQRGTSLTIQCQVDSQVTMMFWYRQQPGQSLTLIATANQGSEATYESGFVIDKFPISRPNLTFSTLTVSNMSPEDSSIYLCSVEAGGRNTEAFFGQGTRLTVV.

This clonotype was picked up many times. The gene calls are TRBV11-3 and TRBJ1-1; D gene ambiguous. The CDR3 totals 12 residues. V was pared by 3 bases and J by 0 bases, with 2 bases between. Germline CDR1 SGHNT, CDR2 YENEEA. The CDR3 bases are TGTGCCAGCAGCTTTTTGAACACTGAAGCTTTCTTT. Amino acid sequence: CASSFLNTEAFF.

Here the CDR3 reads CASSLGRWDTGELFF. Written as DNA, the CDR3 is TGTGCCAGCAGTTTAGGGCGTTGGGACACCGGGGAGCTGTTTTTT. The rearrangement links TRBV27 to TRBJ2-2, with D uncertain. The CDR3 runs to 15 residues. V gave up 2 bases and J gave up 3 bases, with 10 bases separating them. Germline V gene sequence: CDR1 MNHEY, CDR2 SMNVEV (reference sequence).

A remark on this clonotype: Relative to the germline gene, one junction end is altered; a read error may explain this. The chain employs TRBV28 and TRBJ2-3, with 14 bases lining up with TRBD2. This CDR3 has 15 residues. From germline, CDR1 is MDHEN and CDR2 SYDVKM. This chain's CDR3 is CAGSRTSGRRYTQYF. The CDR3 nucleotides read TGTGCCGGCAGCCGGACTAGCGGGAGGAGATATACGCAGTATTTT.

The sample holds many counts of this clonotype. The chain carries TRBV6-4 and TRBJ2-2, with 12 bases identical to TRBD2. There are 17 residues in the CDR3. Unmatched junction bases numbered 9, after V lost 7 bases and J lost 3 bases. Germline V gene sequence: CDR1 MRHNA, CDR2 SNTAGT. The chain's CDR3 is CASTLSTSGSDTGELFF. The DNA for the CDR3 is TGTGCCAGCACCCTTTCGACTAGCGGGAGTGACACCGGGGAGCTGTTTTTT.

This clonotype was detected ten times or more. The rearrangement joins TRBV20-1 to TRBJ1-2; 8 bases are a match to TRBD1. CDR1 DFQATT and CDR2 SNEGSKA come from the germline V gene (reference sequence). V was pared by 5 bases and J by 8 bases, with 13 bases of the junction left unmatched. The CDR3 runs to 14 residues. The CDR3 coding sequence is TGCAGTGCTCCCCTGACAGGGGCCAAGGACGGCTACACCTTC. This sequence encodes CSAPLTGAKDGYTF.

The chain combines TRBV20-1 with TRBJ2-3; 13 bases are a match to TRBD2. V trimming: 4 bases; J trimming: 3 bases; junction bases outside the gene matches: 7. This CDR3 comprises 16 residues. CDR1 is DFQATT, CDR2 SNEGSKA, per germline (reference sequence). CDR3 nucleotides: TGCAGTGCTAAAGGACTAGCGGGGGCTACGACAGATACGCAGTATTTT. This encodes CSAKGLAGATTDTQYF.

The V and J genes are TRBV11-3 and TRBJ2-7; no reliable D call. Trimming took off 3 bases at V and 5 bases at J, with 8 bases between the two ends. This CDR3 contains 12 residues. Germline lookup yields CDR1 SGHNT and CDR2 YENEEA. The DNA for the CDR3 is TGTGCCAGCAGCTTGATAGGGAACGAGCAGTACTTC. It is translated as CASSLIGNEQYF.

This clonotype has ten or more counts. The CDR3, as DNA: TGTGCCAGTAGTGGTATCGACAGGCCTCTAGAGACCCAGTACTTC. Encoded protein: CASSGIDRPLETQYF. The chain recombines TRBV19 with TRBJ2-5, with a possible D match to TRBD1 (6 bases). From germline, CDR1 is LNHDA and CDR2 SQIVND (reference sequence). This CDR3 is 15 amino acids long. Trimming shortened V by 5 bases and J by 4 bases, and 17 bases separated the two germline ends.